This entry describes one T cell receptor (beta chain). This CDR3 has 16 amino acids. Per germline, CDR1 MNHEY and CDR2 SVGEGT. J gave up 7 bases and V 2 bases, and 8 bases lay outside the gene matches. The data stem from a study of blood T cell repertoires in COVID-19. Study as a whole: The samples span acute and convalescent COVID-19 from the United States, Italy and Spain. T cells, B-cell-depleted T cells, or PBMCs supplied cDNA or gDNA.

In the source study's methods: It was from reference gene primer amplification that nucleated cell counts were estimated. The table came from immunoSEQ multiplex PCR; TCRdb's copy has only in-frame clones and leaves some out. From that table come the V and J calls and clone size; the DNA was used to work out D and trimming. This sample has roughly 60,000 clones, with roughly four fifths found just once. The source is a man older than 75 with acute or convalescent COVID-19. The chain recombines TRBV6-2 or TRBV6-3 with TRBJ1-4, with 9 bases identical to TRBD1. Material: peripheral blood. CDR3 in amino acids: CASSYRRGTGPEKLFF. The DNA for the CDR3 is TGTGCCAGCAGTTACCGTCGGGGGACAGGGCCTGAAAAACTGTTTTTT.